Below are 28 T cell receptor beta chains sequenced from a single sample in a study of blood T cell repertoires in COVID-19. The method was immunoSEQ multiplex PCR; TCRdb's version includes in-frame clones alone and lacks a portion of them. The sample includes roughly 330,000 clones, more than 70% of them seen just once. Sequencing was carried out using peripheral blood. The receptors originated from a woman between 50 and 59 years old with acute or convalescent COVID-19.

The chain uses TRBV24-1 and TRBJ2-3, with 7 nucleotides matching TRBD2. Germline V gene data show CDR1 as KGHDR and CDR2 as SFDVKD. The CDR3 is 14 amino acids. V was clipped by 8 bases and J by 2 bases; unmatched bases: 6. CDR3 sequence (DNA): TGTGCCACCAACCCCGGGACTAACACAGATACGCAGTATTTT. Encoded protein: CATNPGTNTDTQYF.

The chain couples TRBV7-2 to TRBJ2-2; TRBD2 aligns across 9 bases. Germline lookup yields CDR1 SGHTA and CDR2 FQGNSA. The CDR3 is 15 amino acids. Losses at the gene ends were 3 bases for V and 5 bases for J; bases not matched to a gene: 4. CDR3: CASSFESGRTGELFF. The CDR3 DNA reads TGTGCCAGCAGCTTCGAAAGCGGGAGGACCGGGGAGCTGTTTTTT.

V usage is TRBV28 and J usage is TRBJ1-4; D not resolved. This CDR3 has 14 residues. Germline loops: CDR1 MDHEN, CDR2 SYDVKM. Trimming removed 6 bases from V and 7 bases from J, with 15 bases in between. Here the CDR3 reads CASRPGYGSEKLFF. CDR3 nucleotide sequence: TGTGCCAGCAGGCCGGGATACGGTAGTGAAAAACTGTTTTTT. The full variable domain, its missing parts supplied by reference TRBV28 and TRBJ1-4, is DVKVTQSSRYLVKRTGEKVFLECVQDMDHENMFWYRQDPGLGLRLIYFSYDVKMKEKGDIPEGYSVSREKKERFSLILESASTNQTSMYLCASRPGYGSEKLFFGSGTQLSVL.

The rearrangement links TRBV30 to TRBJ1-1, with a weak D call TRBD1 (6 bases). V lost 5 bases and J 1 base, leaving 11 bases between the germline ends. There are 13 residues in the CDR3. The germline V gene has CDR1 GTSNPN and CDR2 SVGIG (reference sequence). Written as DNA, the CDR3 is TGTGCCTGGTTCAAAGGGGGGAACACTGAAGCTTTCTTT. It is translated as CAWFKGGNTEAFF.

The V call is TRBV9, the J call TRBJ1-6, with no clear D. V lost 0 bases to trimming and J lost 5 bases, with 6 bases between them. Germline values: CDR1 SGDLS, CDR2 YYNGEE. The CDR3 is 14 residues long. In DNA, the CDR3 is TGTGCCAGCAGCGTAGAAAGAGATAATTCACCCCTCCACTTT. Protein sequence: CASSVERDNSPLHF.

This clone was recorded only once. The chain is built from TRBV7-9 and TRBJ2-3; the match to TRBD1 covers 8 bases. This CDR3 is built from 15 residues. The V gene's germline CDR1 is SEHNR and CDR2 FQNEAQ (reference sequence). The V segment lost 2 bases and the J segment 2 bases; nucleotides outside the gene matches: 3. Written as DNA, the CDR3 is TGTGCCAGCAGCTTACAGGGGGCTATCACAGATACGCAGTATTTT. Encoded protein: CASSLQGAITDTQYF.

The V and J genes are TRBV12-3 or TRBV12-4 and TRBJ2-2; a possible D gene is TRBD2 (6 bases). V lost 10 bases and J 6 bases, leaving 12 bases between the germline ends. The CDR3 covers 12 residues. CDR3 nucleotides: TGTGCCACCCGGAGGGGTGCCGGGGAGCTGTTTTTT. Translating gives CATRRGAGELFF.

The chain carries TRBV5-1 and TRBJ2-1, with TRBD2 as a possible D gene (6 bases). Germline loops: CDR1 SGHRS, CDR2 YFSETQ. Trimming stripped 2 bases from V and 4 bases from J, with 19 bases between. CDR3 length: 17 amino acids. The CDR3 loop reads CASSFETSSLIYNEQFF. The CDR3 coding sequence is TGCGCCAGCAGCTTTGAAACTAGCTCCCTTATTTACAATGAGCAGTTCTTC. The full variable domain, completed using reference TRBV5-1 and TRBJ2-1, is KAGVTQTPRYLIKTRGQQVTLSCSPISGHRSVSWYQQTPGQGLQFLFEYFSETQRNKGNFPGRFSGRQFSNSRSEMNVSTLELGDSALYLCASSFETSSLIYNEQFFGPGTRLTVL.

This chain uses TRBV5-4 with TRBJ1-4; possible D gene TRBD1, 5 bases. Looked up from germline, CDR1 is SGHNT and CDR2 is YYREEE (reference sequence). CDR3 length: 15 amino acids. Trimming took 3 bases from V and 8 from J, leaving 17 bases between them. Here the CDR3 reads CASSSAGGGNEKLFF. In DNA form, the CDR3 reads TGTGCCAGCAGCTCGGCTGGGGGGGGGAACGAAAAACTGTTTTTT.

The chain employs TRBV19 and TRBJ1-4; D unresolved. The V end was cut by 3 bases, the J end by 8 bases, with 13 bases between. Germline loops: CDR1 LNHDA, CDR2 SQIVND (reference sequence). The CDR3 totals 14 residues. The CDR3 bases are TGTGCCAGTAGTATGCCCGGGTCTGGGGAAAAACTGTTTTTT. Its protein product is CASSMPGSGEKLFF.

This CDR3 reads CASSQERRDRGYF. The DNA of the CDR3 is TGCGCCAGCAGCCAAGAGCGGCGGGATCGAGGGTATTTT. The chain recombines TRBV4-3 with TRBJ2-3, with a weak D call TRBD2 (6 bases). The V and J ends lost 0 bases and 14 bases respectively, with 15 bases between them. This CDR3 is built from 13 residues. CDR1 and CDR2 from the germline V gene are LGHNA and YSLEER.

The chain's CDR3 is CASSEYGFNREGYTF. The CDR3 nucleotides are TGTGCCAGCAGTGAATATGGGTTTAACAGGGAGGGCTACACCTTC. The chain joins TRBV25-1 to TRBJ1-2; the D gene is possibly TRBD1 (6 bases). The V gene's germline CDR1 is MGHDK and CDR2 SYGVNS. V was trimmed by 0 bases and J by 8 bases, leaving 16 bases between them. CDR3 length: 15 amino acids.

CDR3 sequence (DNA): TGCGCCAGCAGCTTGACGGGGGTCGATCAGCCCCAGCATTTT. Protein: CASSLTGVDQPQHF. The chain is built from TRBV5-1 and TRBJ1-5; D is perhaps TRBD1 (5 bases). Trimming pared 1 base from V and 5 bases from J, leaving 10 bases between. Per the germline V gene, CDR1 is SGHRS and CDR2 is YFSETQ. CDR3 length: 14 amino acids.

The V and J genes are TRBV5-8 and TRBJ2-5; the D is unclear. The CDR3 length is 13 residues. Germline V gene lookup returns CDR1 SGHTS and CDR2 YDEGEE. Between the trimmed V and J ends, which lost 4 bases and 5 bases, there was a span of 12 bases. The CDR3 is CASSPAGLETQYF. As DNA, the CDR3 is TGTGCCAGCAGCCCCGCCGGGTTGGAGACCCAGTACTTC.

The chain is built from TRBV12-3 or TRBV12-4 and TRBJ1-1; D remains ambiguous. This CDR3 contains 13 residues. The V end was cut by 3 bases, the J end by 4 bases, with 9 bases between. The DNA of the CDR3 is TGTGCCAGCAGTTTTCCCGACTTCACTGAAGCTTTCTTT. It yields the protein CASSFPDFTEAFF.

The chain is built from TRBV11-2 and TRBJ2-3; TRBD2 aligns across 12 bases. This CDR3 is built from 17 residues. Germline trimming cut 5 bases from V and 2 bases from J; bases unmatched to any gene: 8. The germline V gene has CDR1 SGHAT and CDR2 FQNNGV. The DNA of the CDR3 is TGTGCCAGCAGCCGCACCGGGACTAGCGGGTACACAGATACGCAGTATTTT. Its protein product is CASSRTGTSGYTDTQYF.

This sequence joins TRBV11-2 and TRBJ1-5; D is uncertain. Germline CDR1 SGHAT, CDR2 FQNNGV. V shed 1 base and J shed 7 bases, with 8 bases lying between them. The CDR3 extends over 13 amino acids. Here the CDR3 DNA reads TGTGCCAGCAGCTTAGGGGCTGGACAGCCCCAGCATTTT. This codes for CASSLGAGQPQHF.

V and J are TRBV6-4 and TRBJ2-7; 7 bases agree with TRBD2. This CDR3 is 13 amino acids long. Trimming took 5 bases from V and 6 from J; bases not matched to a gene: 7. Germline V CDR1 and CDR2: MRHNA, SNTAGT. CDR3 protein: CASSRSGASEQYF. The CDR3 DNA sequence: TGTGCCAGCAGTAGAAGCGGGGCTTCCGAGCAGTACTTC.

V is TRBV7-9 and J is TRBJ1-5; D possibly corresponds to TRBD1 (5 bases). The CDR3 contains 18 residues. V gave up 3 bases and J gave up 2 bases, with 20 bases separating them. In germline, CDR1 is SEHNR, CDR2 FQNEAQ (reference sequence). DNA of the CDR3: TGTGCCAGCAGCTTTTACTCCGGCCAGGGCGGTGGCAATCAGCCCCAGCATTTT. Translation gives CASSFYSGQGGGNQPQHF.

The chain links TRBV29-1 to TRBJ1-3; D is unresolved. Germline loops: CDR1 SQVTM, CDR2 ANQGSEA. V lost 6 bases and J 0 bases, leaving 12 bases between the germline ends. This CDR3 is 14 amino acids long. The CDR3 DNA follows: TGCAGCGTCTCCGGGTCCTCCTCTGGAAACACCATATATTTT. Its translation is CSVSGSSSGNTIYF.

V usage is TRBV6-1 and J usage is TRBJ1-1; 12 bases agree with TRBD1. Germline trimming cut 3 bases from V and 4 bases from J; bases unmatched to any gene: 6. The CDR3 extends over 16 amino acids. Per the germline V gene, CDR1 is MNHNS and CDR2 is SASEGT. The DNA of the CDR3 is TGTGCCAGCAGTGACCGGGACAGGGGGCGTTTCACTGAAGCTTTCTTT. It translates to CASSDRDRGRFTEAFF.

The V call is TRBV19, the J call TRBJ1-4, with 10 nucleotides matching TRBD1. The CDR3 totals 16 residues. With 4 bases clipped from V and 6 bases from J, the junction kept 8 bases outside the gene matches. CDR1 LNHDA and CDR2 SQIVND come from the germline V gene (reference sequence). The CDR3 region has the DNA TGTGCCAGTAGTAGCCTCGACAGGGGGCGTTATGAAAAACTGTTTTTT. This encodes CASSSLDRGRYEKLFF.

This clone was counted a single time. The chain carries TRBV3-1 (or the pseudogene TRBV3-2) and TRBJ2-3, with 12 bases fitting TRBD2. Germline assignment: CDR1 LGHDT and CDR2 YNNKEL (reference sequence). V lost 5 bases to trimming and J lost 7 bases; unmatched junction nucleotides: 13. This CDR3 is built from 17 residues. The CDR3 DNA reads as TGTGCCAGCAGCTTAGGACTAGCGGGGTCTGCAGTTAATACGCAGTATTTT. It translates to CASSLGLAGSAVNTQYF.

This clone came up many times. V gene TRBV5-1 combines with J gene TRBJ2-2; 9 bases line up with TRBD2. Trimming cost V 4 bases and J 5 bases; bases outside gene matches: 6. This CDR3 spans 15 amino acids. Germline CDR1 SGHRS, CDR2 YFSETQ. This chain's CDR3 is CASSVAGVQTGELFF. The CDR3 region has the DNA TGCGCCAGCAGCGTAGCGGGAGTACAAACCGGGGAGCTGTTTTTT.

CDR3 DNA sequence: TGTGCCAGCAGCATAACTAGGTACAATGAGCAGTTCTTC. It encodes CASSITRYNEQFF. The chain combines TRBV3-1 (or the pseudogene TRBV3-2) with TRBJ2-1, with D perhaps matching TRBD2 (5 bases). V was pared by 5 bases and J by 4 bases, with 9 bases between. Germline-derived CDR1 and CDR2 are LGHDT and YNNKEL (reference sequence). This CDR3 region has 13 residues.

This clone came up a few times. The DNA for the CDR3 is TGCGCCAGGCGGGGGGGCGAGCAGTACGTC. This gives the protein CARRGGEQYV. This rearrangement joins TRBV5-1 to TRBJ2-7, with 9 bases matching TRBD2. Germline assignment: CDR1 SGHRS and CDR2 YFSETQ. The CDR3 totals 10 residues. V was clipped by 8 bases and J by 6 bases; unmatched bases: 0.

Comment on this clone: Other DNA sequences from this sample encode an identical CDR3 as well. The chain combines TRBV19 with TRBJ1-1; the D is unclear. V was cut by 3 bases and J by 5 bases, with 7 bases left in between. This CDR3 region has 12 residues. Germline CDR1 reads LNHDA; CDR2 reads SQIVND (reference sequence). The DNA of the CDR3 is TGTGCCAGTAGTATCGGGGAGACTGAAGCTTTCTTT. It encodes CASSIGETEAFF.

This rearrangement joins TRBV7-2 to TRBJ2-7; D possibly corresponds to TRBD1 (6 bases). The ends were cut back, 3 bases at V and 5 bases at J, with 11 bases in the middle. CDR3 length equals 13 residues. Germline lookup yields CDR1 SGHTA and CDR2 FQGNSA. For the CDR3, the DNA is TGTGCCAGCAGCTTTTCCCGGGACAACGAGCAGTACTTC. Encoded protein: CASSFSRDNEQYF.